One and the same sample provided the 19 T cell receptor beta chains below, sequenced in a study of blood T cell repertoires in COVID-19. Generated by immunoSEQ multiplex PCR, the TCRdb table keeps only in-frame clones and is missing some. The sample carries over 55,000 clones, roughly 82% recorded once. Sequencing input: peripheral blood. The receptor set was obtained from a woman in her sixties or seventies with acute or convalescent COVID-19.

Only a few counts were recorded for this clone. CDR3 sequence (DNA): TGTGCCAGCAGTAACCGACAGGGCGTTAACGGGGAGCTGTTTTTT. Translated: CASSNRQGVNGELFF. The chain combines TRBV27 with TRBJ2-2; 7 nucleotides match TRBD1. V was clipped by 5 bases and J by 7 bases; unmatched bases: 10. CDR1 and CDR2 from the germline V gene are MNHEY and SMNVEV (reference sequence). CDR3 size: 15 residues.

V gene TRBV5-5 combines with J gene TRBJ2-1; TRBD2 might be the D (6 bases). The CDR3 is 14 amino acids. V lost 4 bases, J lost 7 bases, and 15 bases lay in between. Germline CDR1 SGHKS, CDR2 YYEKEE (reference sequence). CDR3 protein: CASSLTGAGNEQFF. DNA of the CDR3: TGTGCCAGCAGCCTGACGGGAGCCGGGAATGAGCAGTTCTTC.

This clone is a singleton in its sample. The chain uses TRBV4-3 and TRBJ2-7, with 7 bases that match TRBD1. This CDR3 is built from 16 residues. Germline trimming cut 1 base from V and 3 bases from J; bases unmatched to any gene: 9. Germline lookup yields CDR1 LGHNA and CDR2 YSLEER. The CDR3 coding sequence is TGCGCCAGCAGCCAAGTTTCTTTTCGGACAGGCTACGAGCAGTACTTC. Translation gives CASSQVSFRTGYEQYF.

The gene calls are TRBV9 and TRBJ1-6, with D unclear. V lost 0 bases to trimming and J lost 8 bases, with 3 bases between them. Germline CDR1 SGDLS, CDR2 YYNGEE. CDR3 length: 12 residues. The CDR3 here is CASSVADSPLHF. The CDR3 DNA reads as TGTGCCAGCAGCGTAGCGGATTCACCCCTCCACTTT.

This clone was detected a few times. The chain combines TRBV2 with TRBJ2-7; no reliable D call. The CDR3 spans 13 residues. V lost 3 bases and J 0 bases, leaving 6 bases between the germline ends. Per the germline V gene, CDR1 is SNHLY and CDR2 is FYNNEI. CDR3 protein: CASSDLFSYEQYF. DNA of the CDR3: TGTGCCAGCAGTGACCTGTTCTCCTACGAGCAGTACTTC.

V and J are TRBV29-1 and TRBJ2-3; TRBD1 matches 9 bases. V was pared by 1 base and J by 4 bases, with 3 bases of the junction left unmatched. The CDR3 contains 14 residues. Germline CDR1 SQVTM, CDR2 ANQGSEA. The CDR3 DNA reads TGCAGCGTTGAAGGACAGGGGGATCCAGATACGCAGTATTTT. This translates into CSVEGQGDPDTQYF.

The gene calls are TRBV18 and TRBJ2-5; D might be TRBD1 (6 bases). This CDR3 has 16 residues. The V end was cut by 2 bases, the J end by 1 base, with 14 bases between. Germline V CDR1 and CDR2: KGHSH, LQKENI. The CDR3 is CASSPKRTASQETQYF. The CDR3 DNA sequence: TGTGCCAGCTCACCAAAGCGGACAGCGAGCCAAGAGACCCAGTACTTC.

The chain employs TRBV5-1 and TRBJ1-6; D possibly corresponds to TRBD1 (6 bases). V gave up 0 bases and J gave up 8 bases, with 21 bases separating them. The CDR3 covers 18 residues. Germline values: CDR1 SGHRS, CDR2 YFSETQ. In DNA form, the CDR3 reads TGCGCCAGCAGCTTGGGTTCAGGGTTGGGCAGGGGTTATTCACCCCTCCACTTT. Its translation is CASSLGSGLGRGYSPLHF.

The chain uses TRBV3-1 (or the pseudogene TRBV3-2) and TRBJ1-1; D might be TRBD1 (6 bases). From germline, CDR1 is LGHDT and CDR2 YNNKEL (reference sequence). V was cut by 4 bases and J by 0 bases, with 9 bases left in between. The CDR3 is 14 amino acids. CDR3 sequence reads: CASSPQGLNTEAFF. The CDR3 DNA sequence: TGTGCCAGCAGCCCCCAGGGGTTGAACACTGAAGCTTTCTTT.

This chain links TRBV7-8 with TRBJ1-6; no clear D gene. Germline V gene sequence: CDR1 SGHVS, CDR2 FQNEAQ. The CDR3 sequence is 14 residues long. V lost 1 base and J 7 bases, leaving 8 bases between the germline ends. This chain's CDR3 is CASSLGTRNSPLHF. CDR3 DNA sequence: TGTGCCAGCAGCTTAGGAACACGAAATTCACCCCTCCACTTT. Filled out from reference TRBV7-8 and TRBJ1-6, the complete variable domain reads GAGVSQSPRYKVAKRGQDVALRCDPISGHVSLFWYQQALGQGPEFLTYFQNEAQLDKSGLPSDRFFAERPEGSVSTLKIQRTQQEDSAVYLCASSLGTRNSPLHFGNGTRLTVT.

The chain uses TRBV5-1 and TRBJ1-2; D is ambiguous. Trimming shortened V by 4 bases and J by 0 bases, and 10 bases separated the two germline ends. The germline V gene encodes CDR1 SGHRS and CDR2 YFSETQ. The CDR3 spans 14 residues. CDR3 protein: CASSLQVSNYGYTF. Here the CDR3 DNA reads TGCGCCAGCAGCCTCCAGGTGTCTAACTATGGCTACACCTTC. The variable domain in full, completed from reference TRBV5-1 and TRBJ1-2, reads KAGVTQTPRYLIKTRGQQVTLSCSPISGHRSVSWYQQTPGQGLQFLFEYFSETQRNKGNFPGRFSGRQFSNSRSEMNVSTLELGDSALYLCASSLQVSNYGYTFGSGTRLTVV.

V usage is TRBV7-2 and J usage is TRBJ2-1; 9 bases line up with TRBD1. Per germline, CDR1 SGHTA and CDR2 FQGNSA. With 5 bases clipped from V and 7 bases from J, the junction kept 12 bases outside the gene matches. The CDR3 has 16 residues. CDR3 nucleotide sequence: TGTGCCAGCAGCACGAATCCCGGGACAGGGATAAATGAGCAGTTCTTC. Its protein is CASSTNPGTGINEQFF.

This clone has just a few counts. The chain combines TRBV19 with TRBJ2-5, with D possibly being TRBD2 (5 bases). Germline V gene lookup returns CDR1 LNHDA and CDR2 SQIVND (reference sequence). The length of the CDR3 is 13 residues. Trimming pared 0 bases from V and 3 bases from J, leaving 5 bases between. The chain's CDR3 is CASSIDGKETQYF. The CDR3 nucleotides are TGTGCCAGTAGTATAGACGGGAAAGAGACCCAGTACTTC.

This clone has only a few counts. The rearrangement uses TRBV7-2 and TRBJ2-1, with D possibly being TRBD2 (5 bases). This CDR3 region has 12 residues. Germline CDR1 SGHTA, CDR2 FQGNSA. V lost 5 bases to trimming and J lost 7 bases, with 9 bases between them. The DNA for the CDR3 is TGTGCCAGCAGCAATCCGGGGAATGAGCAGTTCTTC. The encoded protein is CASSNPGNEQFF.

This clone came up a few times. The J gene is TRBJ1-1, the V gene TRBV6-5; D possibly corresponds to TRBD1 (6 bases). Trimming left V 0 bases short and J 3 bases short, with 11 bases between. Germline V gene data show CDR1 as MNHEY and CDR2 as SVGAGI. This CDR3 is 15 amino acids long. The CDR3 reads CASSYSGAVDTEAFF. As DNA, the CDR3 is TGTGCCAGCAGTTACTCGGGGGCTGTGGACACTGAAGCTTTCTTT.

The J gene is TRBJ2-2, the V gene TRBV19, with TRBD1 as a possible D gene (5 bases). The CDR3 runs 15 residues. Trimming cost V 1 base and J 2 bases, with 8 bases left between them. Germline CDR1 is LNHDA and CDR2 is SQIVND (reference sequence). CDR3 DNA: TGTGCCAGTAGTATAGTGGGGCCAAACACCGGGGAGCTGTTTTTT. It yields the protein CASSIVGPNTGELFF. The entire variable domain, with the rest obtained from reference TRBV19 and TRBJ2-2, is as follows: DGGITQSPKYLFRKEGQNVTLSCEQNLNHDAMYWYRQDPGQGLRLIYYSQIVNDFQKGDIAEGYSVSREKKESFPLTVTSAQKNPTAFYLCASSIVGPNTGELFFGEGSRLTVL.

The CDR3 DNA follows: TGCGCCAGCAGCCGACGGACAGGGCGTAAGGAAGAACCCATATATTTT. Its translation: CASSRRTGRKEEPIYF. The gene calls are TRBV5-1 and TRBJ1-3; 8 nucleotides agree with TRBD1. CDR1 SGHRS and CDR2 YFSETQ come from the germline V gene. The J segment lost 11 bases and the V segment lost 4 bases, leaving 17 bases of the junction unmatched. This CDR3 has 16 residues.

J is TRBJ1-6 and V is TRBV6-5; 9 bases are a match to TRBD1. The CDR3 has 14 amino acids. J gave up 10 bases and V 5 bases, and 6 bases lay outside the gene matches. Germline assignment: CDR1 MNHEY and CDR2 SVGAGI. The CDR3 bases are TGTGCCAGCAGTCAACCGGGACAGGGCTCACCCCTCCACTTT. It encodes CASSQPGQGSPLHF.

The table lists this clone with a few counts. The rearrangement joins TRBV7-2 to TRBJ1-2; D is uncertain. The length of the CDR3 is 14 residues. Germline lookup yields CDR1 SGHTA and CDR2 FQGNSA. V lost 0 bases and J 8 bases, leaving 13 bases between the germline ends. CDR3 nucleotides: TGTGCCAGCAGCTTAGCGTCGCAGAGCGGGGGCTACACCTTC. This codes for CASSLASQSGGYTF.